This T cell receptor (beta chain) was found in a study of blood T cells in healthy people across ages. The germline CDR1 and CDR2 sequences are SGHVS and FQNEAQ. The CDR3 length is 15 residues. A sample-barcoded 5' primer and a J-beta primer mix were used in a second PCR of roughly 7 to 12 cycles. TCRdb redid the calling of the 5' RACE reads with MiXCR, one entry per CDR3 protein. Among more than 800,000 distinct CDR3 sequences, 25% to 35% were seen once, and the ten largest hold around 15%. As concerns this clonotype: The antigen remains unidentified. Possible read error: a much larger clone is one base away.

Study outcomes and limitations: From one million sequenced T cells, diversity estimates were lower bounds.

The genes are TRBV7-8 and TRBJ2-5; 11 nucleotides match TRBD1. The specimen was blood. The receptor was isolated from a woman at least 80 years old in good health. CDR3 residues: CAGSLARTGGETQYF. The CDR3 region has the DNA TGTGCCGGCAGCTTAGCGCGGACAGGGGGCGAGACCCAGTACTTC.